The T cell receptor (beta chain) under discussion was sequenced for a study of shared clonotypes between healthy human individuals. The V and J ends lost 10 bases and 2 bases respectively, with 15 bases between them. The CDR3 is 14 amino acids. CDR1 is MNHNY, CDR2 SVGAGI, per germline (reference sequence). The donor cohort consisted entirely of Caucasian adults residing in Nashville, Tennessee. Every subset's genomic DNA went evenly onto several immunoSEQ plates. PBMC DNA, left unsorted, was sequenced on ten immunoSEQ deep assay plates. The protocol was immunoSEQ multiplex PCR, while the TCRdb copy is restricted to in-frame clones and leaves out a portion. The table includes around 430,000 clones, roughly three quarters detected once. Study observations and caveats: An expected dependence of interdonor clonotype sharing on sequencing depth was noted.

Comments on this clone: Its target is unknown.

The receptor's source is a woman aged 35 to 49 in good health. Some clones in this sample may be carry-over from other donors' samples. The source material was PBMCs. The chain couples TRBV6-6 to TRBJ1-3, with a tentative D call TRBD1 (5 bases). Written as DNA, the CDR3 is TGTGCCACTTACCTTGGGGCGGCTGGAAACACCATATATTTT. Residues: CATYLGAAGNTIYF.